These 22 T cell receptor beta chains share one sample of origin, sequenced in a study of neurological immune-mediated disorders. TCRdb called the 5' RACE reads again in MiXCR, with one record for every CDR3 protein. Of about 88,000 distinct CDR3 sequences in the sample, around 3.3% were seen once. The material sequenced was PBMCs. The receptor source for this set is a woman under 30 with multiple sclerosis.

This clonotype showed up many times. V gene TRBV20-1 combines with J gene TRBJ2-5; 7 bases agree with TRBD2. Per germline, CDR1 DFQATT and CDR2 SNEGSKA (reference sequence). Trimming at V came to 3 bases and at J to 5 bases, leaving 9 bases not matched to a gene. CDR3 length: 14 amino acids. The CDR3 sequence: CSASPSSAGETQYF. As DNA, the CDR3 is TGCAGTGCTAGCCCTAGCTCAGCGGGGGAGACCCAGTACTTC.

This clonotype was seen repeatedly, ten times or more. The V and J genes are TRBV28 and TRBJ1-4; D is ambiguous. This CDR3 has 12 amino acids. Trimming left V 1 base short and J 8 bases short, with 5 bases between. Germline CDR1 reads MDHEN; CDR2 reads SYDVKM. CDR3 nucleotide sequence: TGTGCCAGCAGTTTATTCTTAGAAAAACTGTTTTTT. Its translation is CASSLFLEKLFF.

This clonotype was seen a few times. The chain joins TRBV10-3 to TRBJ2-5, with 7 bases that match TRBD1. The CDR3 is made up of 13 amino acids. V was pared by 3 bases and J by 3 bases, with 1 base of the junction left unmatched. Germline V CDR1 and CDR2: ENHRY, SYGVKD. The CDR3 sequence: CAISDGTEETQYF. The DNA of the CDR3 is TGTGCCATCAGTGATGGGACAGAAGAGACCCAGTACTTC.

This clonotype was recorded at least ten times. The chain combines TRBV29-1 with TRBJ2-7; 7 bases line up with TRBD1. The CDR3 consists of 12 residues. In germline, CDR1 is SQVTM, CDR2 ANQGSEA. V lost 7 bases and J lost 4; bases outside the gene matches: 7. Here the CDR3 reads CSGRDSGYEQYF. The CDR3 bases are TGCAGCGGCCGGGACAGTGGGTACGAGCAGTACTTC.

This clonotype was seen at least ten times. V gene TRBV6-5 combines with J gene TRBJ2-5; D possibly corresponds to TRBD1 (6 bases). Looked up from germline, CDR1 is MNHEY and CDR2 is SVGAGI. CDR3 length: 14 amino acids. V was shortened by 8 bases and J by 5 bases, with 18 bases between the two germline ends. The CDR3 sequence: CASVGAAPGETQYF. In DNA, the CDR3 is TGTGCCAGCGTGGGGGCGGCCCCGGGGGAGACCCAGTACTTC.

This clonotype was counted at least ten times. V and J are TRBV20-1 and TRBJ2-7, with 8 bases aligning to TRBD2. This CDR3 is 13 amino acids long. The germline gives CDR1 DFQATT, CDR2 SNEGSKA (reference sequence). V lost 4 bases and J lost 3; bases outside the gene matches: 5. CDR3 in amino acids: CSATGLAGYEQYF. CDR3 bases: TGCAGTGCTACTGGACTAGCAGGCTACGAGCAGTACTTC.

This clonotype was seen many times. The chain recombines TRBV5-1 with TRBJ1-1; TRBD1 agrees at 8 bases. CDR3 length: 16 amino acids. V was pared by 3 bases and J by 0 bases, with 7 bases of the junction left unmatched. Germline CDR1 and CDR2: SGHRS and YFSETQ. The CDR3 loop is CASSWGQADLNTEAFF. In DNA, the CDR3 is TGCGCCAGCAGCTGGGGACAGGCAGACTTGAACACTGAAGCTTTCTTT.

This clonotype appeared many times. The CDR3 DNA follows: TGCAGTGCTAGAGATCAGACAGACCAAAACACCATATATTTT. It codes for CSARDQTDQNTIYF. The V call is TRBV20-1, the J call TRBJ1-3; a possible D gene is TRBD1 (5 bases). The ends were cut back, 0 bases at V and 6 bases at J, with 12 bases in the middle. Germline V gene sequence: CDR1 DFQATT, CDR2 SNEGSKA (reference sequence). The CDR3 totals 14 residues.

This clonotype was observed at least ten times. The chain has TRBV6-2 or TRBV6-3 and TRBJ2-3; no definite D call. This CDR3 is built from 15 residues. Germline V CDR1 and CDR2: MNHEY, SVGEGT. Deletions cut 4 bases from V and 3 bases from J, with 14 bases between. CDR3 sequence (DNA): TGTGCCAGCAGTTCCCCCCGGCTTTCGACAGATACGCAGTATTTT. This gives the protein CASSSPRLSTDTQYF.

This clonotype has at least ten counts. The chain carries TRBV12-3 or TRBV12-4 and TRBJ1-5, with a tentative D call TRBD1 (6 bases). V lost 10 bases to trimming and J lost 6 bases, with 22 bases between them. CDR3 length: 15 amino acids. CDR3 protein: CATRGGGGAAQPQHF. The CDR3 bases are TGTGCCACCCGGGGGGGGGGCGGCGCGGCTCAGCCCCAGCATTTT.

Many counts were recorded for this clonotype. The chain has TRBV5-1 and TRBJ2-1; 12 bases line up with TRBD2. Germline CDR1 is SGHRS and CDR2 is YFSETQ. This CDR3 comprises 15 residues. Unmatched junction bases numbered 7, after V lost 5 bases and J lost 7 bases. As DNA, the CDR3 is TGCGCCAGCAGACCCACCGGGACTAGCGGGAATGAGCAGTTCTTC. Protein product: CASRPTGTSGNEQFF.

Ten or more counts support this clonotype. This chain connects TRBV20-1 to TRBJ1-4; 7 bases map to TRBD1. The junction had 12 bases not matched to a gene; V was cut back by 6 bases and J by 8 bases. Germline V gene data show CDR1 as DFQATT and CDR2 as SNEGSKA (reference sequence). The CDR3 spans 14 residues. The chain's CDR3 is CSAAEQGTVEKLFF. As DNA, the CDR3 is TGCAGTGCCGCAGAACAGGGGACGGTCGAAAAACTGTTTTTT.

This clonotype was detected a few times. The V gene is TRBV5-1, the J gene TRBJ2-7; TRBD1 aligns across 9 bases. The length of the CDR3 is 14 residues. V trimming: 3 bases; J trimming: 6 bases; junction bases outside the gene matches: 7. Germline values: CDR1 SGHRS, CDR2 YFSETQ. The chain's CDR3 is CASSYWTGVSEQYF. The CDR3 bases are TGCGCCAGCAGCTACTGGACAGGGGTGAGCGAGCAGTACTTC. Complete variable domain (other parts from reference TRBV5-1 and TRBJ2-7): KAGVTQTPRYLIKTRGQQVTLSCSPISGHRSVSWYQQTPGQGLQFLFEYFSETQRNKGNFPGRFSGRQFSNSRSEMNVSTLELGDSALYLCASSYWTGVSEQYFGPGTRLTVT.

This clonotype has a count of ten or more. The chain is built from TRBV7-2 and TRBJ2-5; TRBD2 matches 10 bases. Germline V gene lookup returns CDR1 SGHTA and CDR2 FQGNSA. The J segment lost 5 bases and the V segment lost 1 base, leaving 10 bases of the junction unmatched. The CDR3 spans 17 residues. CDR3 coding DNA: TGTGCCAGCAGCTTAGTTTCCAGCGGGGGGGCGAAGGAGACCCAGTACTTC. Translation gives CASSLVSSGGAKETQYF.

This clonotype was counted between two and nine times. The chain links TRBV12-3 or TRBV12-4 to TRBJ1-1; D is ambiguous. The CDR3 length is 13 residues. The ends were cut back, 4 bases at V and 2 bases at J, with 8 bases in the middle. CDR3 DNA: TGTGCCAGCAGTTGGCAGGAAAACACTGAAGCTTTCTTT. This encodes CASSWQENTEAFF.

Ten or more counts support this clonotype. The chain couples TRBV18 to TRBJ2-5; D unclear. The germline V gene encodes CDR1 KGHSH and CDR2 LQKENI. This CDR3 region has 15 residues. Trimming removed 5 bases at V and 4 bases at J, with 17 bases between. The CDR3 bases are TGTGCCAGCTCAGTCGCTAGGTTCGACGGAGAGACCCAGTACTTC. This gives the protein CASSVARFDGETQYF.

The table lists this clonotype with many counts. The J gene is TRBJ2-2, the V gene TRBV7-3, with D unclear. This CDR3 is built from 14 residues. The germline CDR1 and CDR2 sequences are SGHTA and FQGTGA. Trimming removed 4 bases at V and 5 bases at J, with 11 bases between. CDR3 loop: CASSSPFRTGELFF. The CDR3 DNA is TGTGCCAGCAGCTCTCCGTTTCGGACCGGGGAGCTGTTTTTT.

The gene calls are TRBV10-2 and TRBJ1-1, with D unclear. CDR1 and CDR2 from the germline V gene are WSHSY and SAAADI. The CDR3 covers 13 residues. V lost 5 bases and J 3 bases, leaving 10 bases between the germline ends. CDR3 loop: CASSSNRYTEAFF. The DNA of the CDR3 is TGCGCCAGCAGTTCCAACAGATACACTGAAGCTTTCTTT.

This clonotype was recorded at least ten times. The chain is built from TRBV11-2 and TRBJ1-6, with D tentatively TRBD1 (6 bases). Trimming shortened V by 3 bases and J by 4 bases, and 13 bases separated the two germline ends. The CDR3 has 16 residues. Germline V gene sequence: CDR1 SGHAT, CDR2 FQNNGV. Here the CDR3 DNA reads TGTGCCAGCAGCTTTACAGGGTCCCGTTATAATTCACCCCTCCACTTT. Encoded protein: CASSFTGSRYNSPLHF. Filled out from reference TRBV11-2 and TRBJ1-6, the complete variable domain reads EAGVAQSPRYKIIEKRQSVAFWCNPISGHATLYWYQQILGQGPKLLIQFQNNGVVDDSQLPKDRFSAERLKGVDSTLKIQPAKLEDSAVYLCASSFTGSRYNSPLHFGNGTRLTVT.

This clonotype was seen repeatedly, ten times or more. The chain uses TRBV20-1 and TRBJ1-2; TRBD1 agrees at 10 bases. The germline CDR1 and CDR2 sequences are DFQATT and SNEGSKA (reference sequence). V shed 6 bases, J shed 4 bases, and the junction held 11 bases outside the gene matches. The CDR3 loop spans 15 amino acids. CDR3 DNA: TGCAGTGCGGCGACCGGGACAGGGGTTGGCTATGGCTACACCTTC. Its translation is CSAATGTGVGYGYTF.

This clonotype was seen many times. V gene TRBV7-9 combines with J gene TRBJ2-1; 11 bases line up with TRBD2. V shed 5 bases, J shed 5 bases, and the junction held 11 bases outside the gene matches. Germline values: CDR1 SEHNR, CDR2 FQNEAQ (reference sequence). CDR3 length equals 17 residues. The CDR3 DNA reads as TGTGCCAGCAGCCAACTAGCGGGAGTAGGCTGGCACAATGAGCAGTTCTTC. It codes for CASSQLAGVGWHNEQFF.

This clonotype was detected ten times or more. This chain connects TRBV20-1 to TRBJ2-5; D is unclear. Trimming pared 1 base from V and 4 bases from J, leaving 10 bases between. The CDR3 has 13 amino acids. Germline V gene lookup returns CDR1 DFQATT and CDR2 SNEGSKA (reference sequence). The CDR3 protein is CSARAVLVETQYF. CDR3 bases: TGCAGTGCTAGAGCGGTCCTGGTAGAGACCCAGTACTTC.